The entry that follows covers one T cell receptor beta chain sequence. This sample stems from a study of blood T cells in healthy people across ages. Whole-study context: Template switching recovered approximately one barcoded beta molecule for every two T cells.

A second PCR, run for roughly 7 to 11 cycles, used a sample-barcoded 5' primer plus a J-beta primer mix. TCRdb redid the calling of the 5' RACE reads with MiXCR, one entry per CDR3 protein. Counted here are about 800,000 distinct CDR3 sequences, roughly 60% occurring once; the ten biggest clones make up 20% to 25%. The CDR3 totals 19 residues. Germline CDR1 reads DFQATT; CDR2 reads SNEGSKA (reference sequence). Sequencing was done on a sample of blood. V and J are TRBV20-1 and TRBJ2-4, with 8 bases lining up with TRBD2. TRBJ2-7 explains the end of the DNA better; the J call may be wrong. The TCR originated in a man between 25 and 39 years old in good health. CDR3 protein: CSAGSGTRLQAGAPYEQYF. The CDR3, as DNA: TGCAGTGCCGGCTCTGGGACAAGATTACAAGCGGGAGCCCCCTACGAGCAGTACTTC.